This T cell receptor (beta chain) was obtained from a study of post-analysis software for immune sequencing data. About the study: The disease courses spanned relapsing-remitting, secondary progressive and progressive-relapsing forms of multiple sclerosis.

Trimming shortened V by 7 bases and J by 2 bases, and 18 bases separated the two germline ends. Germline loops: CDR1 SNHLY, CDR2 FYNNEI. The CDR3 extends over 15 amino acids. TCR beta cDNA libraries included unique molecular identifiers. TCRdb called the PCR reads again in MiXCR, with one record for every CDR3 protein. Of about 540,000 distinct CDR3 sequences in the sample, 34% were seen once. Study outcomes and limitations: Under F measure analysis, samples from one preparation batch co-clustered strongly. Roughly five TRBV segments appeared more often in patients than in controls, and TRBV5-6, TRBV5-1 and TRBV20-1 were among these. Normalized Chao1 diversity in multiple sclerosis patients fell significantly below that of controls.

This clonotype was seen more than once but under ten times. What it recognizes is unknown. The chain has TRBV2 and TRBJ2-7; D assignment may be TRBD1 or TRBD2 (5 bases each). The clonotype originates from a girl aged 2-17 years with multiple sclerosis. Sequenced sample: blood. DNA for the CDR3: TGTGCCAGCACACTCACAAGGGACCCACCCTACGAGCAGTACTTC. Its translation is CASTLTRDPPYEQYF.